This T cell receptor beta chain emerged from a study of T cell responses to AZD1222 COVID-19 vaccine. Study outcomes and limitations: A mostly white British donor set with more females was recruited, and clonal diversity was possibly underestimated. Seropositive at baseline were only a handful of AZD1222 recipients. Regions left unmutated in variants are reportedly the target of nearly half of spike-specific TCRs. Sampling captured repertoires only after the peak T cell response.

There are 16 residues in the CDR3. The germline CDR1 and CDR2 sequences are SGHTA and FQGTGA. The V gene lost 4 bases and the J gene lost 4 bases, with 14 bases spanning the gap. The method was immunoSEQ multiplex PCR; TCRdb's version includes in-frame clones alone and lacks a portion of them. Here the sample spans some 74,000 clones, 70% to 90% being singletons. As regards this clone: Its antigen is unidentified.

Source: peripheral blood, taken 28 days after the second AZD1222 dose. This receptor was obtained from an adult who received the AZD1222 COVID-19 vaccine. The chain couples TRBV7-3 to TRBJ2-6; D is ambiguous. The CDR3 protein is CASSSSLGDGANVLTF. CDR3 in DNA: TGTGCCAGCAGCTCTTCCCTGGGCGACGGGGCCAACGTCCTGACTTTC.